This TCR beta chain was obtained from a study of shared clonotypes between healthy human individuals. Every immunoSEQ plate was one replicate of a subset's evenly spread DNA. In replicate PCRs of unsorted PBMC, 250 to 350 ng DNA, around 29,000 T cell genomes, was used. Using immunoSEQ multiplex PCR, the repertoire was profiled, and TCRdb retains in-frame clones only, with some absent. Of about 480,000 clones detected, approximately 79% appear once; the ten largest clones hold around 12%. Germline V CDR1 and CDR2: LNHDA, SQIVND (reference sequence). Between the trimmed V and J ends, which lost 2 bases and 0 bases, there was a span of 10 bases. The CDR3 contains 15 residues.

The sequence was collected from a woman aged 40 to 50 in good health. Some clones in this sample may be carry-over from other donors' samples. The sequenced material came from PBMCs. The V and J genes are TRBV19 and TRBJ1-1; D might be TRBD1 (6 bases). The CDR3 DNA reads TGTGCCAGTAGTATATGGGGGGCCATGAACACTGAAGCTTTCTTT. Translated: CASSIWGAMNTEAFF.